This T cell receptor beta chain was profiled in a study of blood T cell repertoires in COVID-19. Across the study: T cells, B-cell-depleted T cells, or PBMCs supplied cDNA or gDNA.

The CDR3 is made up of 15 amino acids. J gave up 5 bases and V 4 bases, and 10 bases lay outside the gene matches. Germline-derived CDR1 and CDR2 are MRHNA and SNTAGT. Authors' analysis steps: By means of reference gene primer amplification, nucleated cell counts were estimated. Profiling relied on immunoSEQ multiplex PCR, and the TCRdb table lists in-frame clones only, not all of them. D and trimming come from the DNA, and the V and J calls and clone size come from that table. The sample shows fewer than 250,000 clones, approximately 91% of them seen only once. This chain links TRBV6-4 with TRBJ2-5, with 7 bases identical to TRBD1. This TCR derives from a man younger than 40 with acute or convalescent COVID-19. Sequencing used peripheral blood. CDR3 protein: CASSAGQAFGETQYF. The CDR3 region has the DNA TGTGCCAGCAGTGCCGGACAGGCCTTTGGGGAGACCCAGTACTTC.